This T cell receptor beta chain is from a study of shared clonotypes between healthy human individuals. General observations from the study: Exclusively blood specimens were collected; tissue repertoires likely differ.

Germline V gene lookup returns CDR1 SNHLY and CDR2 FYNNEI. This CDR3 comprises 17 residues. V gave up 5 bases and J gave up 4 bases; unmatched junction bases: 9. Sequencing used immunoSEQ multiplex PCR; TCRdb keeps in-frame clones, though not all of them. The table includes millions of clones, roughly 95% detected once. Remarks on this clone: Its specificity is unknown.

This rearrangement joins TRBV2 to TRBJ2-3, with 13 bases lining up with TRBD2. This clonotype was sampled from a man younger than 35 in good health. Sequencing used naive CD4+ T cells sorted from blood. The sample's subset: CD45RA+ positively selected. The CDR3 region is CASSPRTSGSRADTQYF. The CDR3, as DNA: TGTGCCAGCAGTCCTCGGACTAGCGGGAGTAGGGCAGATACGCAGTATTTT.